One sample yielded the 25 T cell receptor beta chains listed below, sequenced in a study of cytomegalovirus exposure and HLA in healthy donors. This table comes from immunoSEQ multiplex PCR, and its TCRdb copy is limited to in-frame clones, with some not included. This sample carries over 150,000 clones, about four fifths of them seen once, and the ten largest clones take 2.5% to 3.5%. The material sequenced was PBMCs. These receptors were taken from a woman under 30 in good health and CMV-seropositive.

The rearrangement uses TRBV19 and TRBJ2-3, with 7 bases that match TRBD1. V was pared by 4 bases and J by 6 bases, with 13 bases of the junction left unmatched. The CDR3 contains 16 residues. Per the germline V gene, CDR1 is LNHDA and CDR2 is SQIVND (reference sequence). The DNA of the CDR3 is TGTGCCAGTAGTAGACTTGGGACAGCCCTAGGCGATACGCAGTATTTT. It specifies CASSRLGTALGDTQYF.

V usage is TRBV2 and J usage is TRBJ2-3; D is uncertain. Germline V gene lookup returns CDR1 SNHLY and CDR2 FYNNEI. The CDR3 consists of 14 residues. Deletions cut 0 bases from V and 4 bases from J, with 8 bases between. As DNA, the CDR3 is TGTGCCAGCAGTGAAGCGCTTAGTTCAGATACGCAGTATTTT. Residues: CASSEALSSDTQYF.

V gene TRBV5-6 combines with J gene TRBJ1-1; D is perhaps TRBD1 (5 bases). Germline CDR1 and CDR2: SGHDT and YYEEEE. This CDR3 region has 15 residues. V was pared by 0 bases and J by 4 bases, with 13 bases between. The CDR3 nucleotides read TGTGCCAGCAGCTTGGCGGCCCTCCAGGGCACTGAAGCTTTCTTT. Encoded protein: CASSLAALQGTEAFF.

The chain employs TRBV21-1 and TRBJ2-1; the table's D call, TRBD2, was not checked against the DNA. TRBV21-1 is a recognized pseudogene. The CDR3 has 21 amino acids. This chain's CDR3 is CASSKLGRRGLEESTPNEQFF. CDR3 nucleotide sequence: TGTGCCAGCAGCAAATTGGGCCGGCGGGGACTTGAAGAGAGTACCCCCAATGAGCAGTTCTTC.

The chain employs TRBV7-2 and TRBJ2-7; 8 nucleotides match TRBD1. Germline V gene data show CDR1 as SGHTA and CDR2 as FQGNSA. V lost 6 bases, J lost 4 bases, and 17 bases stayed unmatched. This CDR3 region has 17 residues. The CDR3 DNA follows: TGTGCCAGCAGTTCCGGACGCCCGGGACAGGCCTCATACGAGCAGTACTTC. Translation: CASSSGRPGQASYEQYF.

V gene TRBV11-2 combines with J gene TRBJ1-1; D might be TRBD1 (6 bases). CDR1 SGHAT and CDR2 FQNNGV come from the germline V gene. This CDR3 is 13 amino acids long. V was pared by 5 bases and J by 7 bases, with 14 bases between. CDR3 nucleotide sequence: TGTGCCAGCAGCCCCGGGACACGGTATGAAGCTTTCTTT. Translated: CASSPGTRYEAFF. Drawing the rest from reference TRBV11-2 and TRBJ1-1, the complete variable domain is EAGVAQSPRYKIIEKRQSVAFWCNPISGHATLYWYQQILGQGPKLLIQFQNNGVVDDSQLPKDRFSAERLKGVDSTLKIQPAKLEDSAVYLCASSPGTRYEAFFGQGTRLTVV.

The chain couples TRBV5-1 to TRBJ2-5; TRBD2 matches 9 bases. The CDR3 is 15 residues long. V shed 4 bases and J 4 bases; nucleotides not matched to a gene: 8. The germline gives CDR1 SGHRS, CDR2 YFSETQ. The CDR3 coding sequence is TGCGCCAGCAGCACAGTGCGGGGGGGAAGAGAGACCCAGTACTTC. The encoded protein is CASSTVRGGRETQYF.

The gene calls are TRBV7-3 and TRBJ2-2; a possible D gene is TRBD2 (7 bases). Trimming shortened V by 0 bases and J by 0 bases, and 8 bases separated the two germline ends. The CDR3 has 16 residues. Germline V gene sequence: CDR1 SGHTA, CDR2 FQGTGA. Here the CDR3 reads CASSLTGGPNTGELFF. As DNA, the CDR3 is TGTGCCAGCAGCTTAACCGGGGGGCCGAACACCGGGGAGCTGTTTTTT. Looking up the rest from reference TRBV7-3 and TRBJ2-2 gives the full variable domain: GAGVSQTPSNKVTEKGKYVELRCDPISGHTALYWYRQSLGQGPEFLIYFQGTGAADDSGLPNDRFFAVRPEGSVSTLKIQRTERGDSAVYLCASSLTGGPNTGELFFGEGSRLTVL.

This clone has a single count. This sequence joins TRBV19 and TRBJ1-2, with D possibly matching TRBD1 (5 bases). This CDR3 has 14 amino acids. V lost 3 bases and J lost 5, with 13 bases in between. Germline CDR1 reads LNHDA; CDR2 reads SQIVND (reference sequence). The CDR3 loop reads CASSIVEGLYGYTF. The CDR3 DNA is TGTGCCAGTAGTATCGTGGAGGGACTATATGGCTACACCTTC.

The chain employs TRBV19 and TRBJ1-5; 7 bases align to TRBD1. With 3 bases clipped from V and 0 bases from J, the junction kept 5 bases outside the gene matches. From germline, CDR1 is LNHDA and CDR2 SQIVND (reference sequence). This CDR3 region has 16 residues. CDR3 bases: TGTGCCAGTAGTATTCTCAGGGGGTCTAGCAATCAGCCCCAGCATTTT. It yields the protein CASSILRGSSNQPQHF.

This clone was seen only a few times. V is TRBV9 and J is TRBJ1-2; D gene uncertain. Trimming took off 0 bases at V and 7 bases at J, with 13 bases between the two ends. Germline loops: CDR1 SGDLS, CDR2 YYNGEE. The CDR3 consists of 14 residues. The CDR3 sequence: CASSVGGSEGGYTF. CDR3 DNA sequence: TGTGCCAGCAGCGTAGGGGGTTCAGAGGGTGGCTACACCTTC.

The chain combines TRBV9 with TRBJ2-4; 7 nucleotides align to TRBD2. The CDR3 length is 16 residues. Germline CDR1 reads SGDLS; CDR2 reads YYNGEE. V shed 0 bases and J 3 bases; nucleotides not matched to a gene: 6. In nucleotides, the CDR3 is TGTGCCAGCAGCGTAGGCAGCGGGGATAACAAAAACATTCAGTACTTC. Translated: CASSVGSGDNKNIQYF.

This sequence joins TRBV7-9 and TRBJ1-2, with 11 bases lining up with TRBD1. Germline CDR1 reads SEHNR; CDR2 reads FQNEAQ (reference sequence). This CDR3 is 17 amino acids long. V dropped 5 bases and J dropped 7; count of bases not matched to a gene: 15. The CDR3 DNA reads TGTGCCAGCAGCCCCCAGGTTGGACAGGGGGCATTGGGTGGCTACACCTTC. The encoded protein is CASSPQVGQGALGGYTF.

This clone was seen only a few times. This sequence joins TRBV15 and TRBJ2-7; TRBD1 matches 9 bases. The CDR3 is 16 residues long. Trimming took 1 base from V and 4 from J; bases not matched to a gene: 8. CDR1 LNHNV and CDR2 YYDKDF come from the germline V gene (reference sequence). This chain's CDR3 is CATSRGVSGTGYEQYF. DNA of the CDR3: TGTGCCACCAGCAGAGGTGTGTCCGGGACAGGGTACGAGCAGTACTTC.

This chain joins TRBV5-1 and TRBJ1-1; D gene unclear. Germline loops: CDR1 SGHRS, CDR2 YFSETQ. The CDR3 is made up of 14 amino acids. Trimming left V 4 bases short and J 4 bases short, with 14 bases between. As DNA, the CDR3 is TGCGCCAGCAGCCTTCAACTAGGCGGCACTGAAGCTTTCTTT. Translation: CASSLQLGGTEAFF.

The V call is TRBV5-4, the J call TRBJ2-7; a possible D gene is TRBD1 (6 bases). The CDR3 runs 14 residues. CDR1 SGHNT and CDR2 YYREEE come from the germline V gene (reference sequence). The V gene lost 4 bases and the J gene lost 1 base, with 12 bases spanning the gap. The CDR3 here is CASSTRDKSYEQYF. The DNA of the CDR3 is TGTGCCAGCAGCACCCGGGACAAATCCTACGAGCAGTACTTC.

V usage is TRBV2 and J usage is TRBJ2-7; a weak D match, TRBD2 (7 bases). Germline V gene data show CDR1 as SNHLY and CDR2 as FYNNEI. The V gene lost 5 bases and the J gene lost 2 bases, with 13 bases spanning the gap. The CDR3 runs to 14 residues. The DNA of the CDR3 is TGTGCCAGCAGTAGGGGGGGGTCTACCTACGAGCAGTACTTC. Residues: CASSRGGSTYEQYF.

This clone was seen once. The chain is built from TRBV25-1 and TRBJ1-1; a possible D gene is TRBD1 (6 bases). Trimming removed 3 bases at V and 9 bases at J, with 14 bases between. The CDR3 runs 13 residues. The germline V gene encodes CDR1 MGHDK and CDR2 SYGVNS. This chain's CDR3 is CASSDSTGTKAFF. The CDR3 DNA is TGTGCCAGCAGTGATTCAACAGGGACGAAAGCTTTCTTT.

CDR3 amino acids: CSVPGQGFTEAFF. The CDR3 DNA is TGCAGCGTTCCGGGACAGGGGTTCACTGAAGCTTTCTTT. V gene TRBV29-1 combines with J gene TRBJ1-1, with TRBD1 identical over 10 bases. This CDR3 contains 13 residues. Germline assignment: CDR1 SQVTM and CDR2 ANQGSEA. The V segment lost 5 bases and the J segment 4 bases; nucleotides outside the gene matches: 4. Filled out from reference TRBV29-1 and TRBJ1-1, the complete variable domain reads SAVISQKPSRDICQRGTSLTIQCQVDSQVTMMFWYRQQPGQSLTLIATANQGSEATYESGFVIDKFPISRPNLTFSTLTVSNMSPEDSSIYLCSVPGQGFTEAFFGQGTRLTVV.

The genes are TRBV28 and TRBJ1-6; tentatively, D is TRBD1 (6 bases). The CDR3 loop spans 14 amino acids. Between the trimmed V and J ends, which lost 10 bases and 1 base, there was a span of 11 bases. Germline loops: CDR1 MDHEN, CDR2 SYDVKM. Written as DNA, the CDR3 is TGTGCCATCCACCAGGGGTCCTATAATTCACCCCTCCACTTT. As protein: CAIHQGSYNSPLHF. The full variable domain, with the rest looked up from reference TRBV28 and TRBJ1-6, is DVKVTQSSRYLVKRTGEKVFLECVQDMDHENMFWYRQDPGLGLRLIYFSYDVKMKEKGDIPEGYSVSREKKERFSLILESASTNQTSMYLCAIHQGSYNSPLHFGNGTRLTVT.

The chain has TRBV2 and TRBJ2-2; 8 nucleotides match TRBD2. V was clipped by 6 bases and J by 0 bases; unmatched bases: 9. The CDR3 is 17 amino acids. Germline V gene lookup returns CDR1 SNHLY and CDR2 FYNNEI. The CDR3 region is CASSTTSGRSNTGELFF. CDR3 bases: TGTGCCAGCAGCACAACTAGCGGCAGATCGAACACCGGGGAGCTGTTTTTT.

The chain couples TRBV5-1 to TRBJ1-1; TRBD1 matches at 7 bases. CDR3 size: 16 residues. Germline V CDR1 and CDR2: SGHRS, YFSETQ. The J segment lost 7 bases and the V segment lost 2 bases, leaving 14 bases of the junction unmatched. The CDR3 sequence: CASSLMRGGASSEAFF. Written as DNA, the CDR3 is TGCGCCAGCAGCTTAATGAGAGGGGGCGCTTCCAGTGAAGCTTTCTTT.

V and J are TRBV27 and TRBJ2-1, with 9 bases identical to TRBD2. CDR1 and CDR2 (germline): MNHEY, SMNVEV (reference sequence). The CDR3 spans 14 residues. Trimming removed 10 bases from V and 3 bases from J; junction bases left unmatched: 7. The CDR3 DNA reads TGTGCCATCCGGGCGGGGGGGTACTACAATGAGCAGTTCTTC. It yields the protein CAIRAGGYYNEQFF.

CDR3 in amino acids: CASSEQSRETQYF. The CDR3 DNA sequence: TGCGCCAGCAGTGAACAATCCCGAGAGACCCAGTACTTC. The chain combines TRBV10-1 with TRBJ2-5, with D uncertain. From germline, CDR1 is WNHNN and CDR2 SYGVQD (reference sequence). V was pared by 3 bases and J by 4 bases, with 9 bases between. CDR3 size: 13 residues.

The chain is built from TRBV4-1 and TRBJ1-5; the match to TRBD1 covers 9 bases. Trimming took 9 bases from V and 4 from J; bases not matched to a gene: 7. The CDR3 runs 14 residues. Per germline, CDR1 MGHRA and CDR2 YSYEKL. DNA of the CDR3: TGCGCCAGTTCGGACAGGGGTCGGAATCAGCCCCAGCATTTT. Translating gives CASSDRGRNQPQHF.